This T cell receptor beta chain was found in a study of T cell repertoires and HLA-DP antigens (dated by TCRdb to the late 2010s). As for the study more broadly: An in vitro model of CD4+ T cell alloreactivity against allogeneic HLA-DP presented by transduced HeLa cells was used in the study. The two alloantigens modelled structurally similar versus dissimilar alloantigens, differing from self at one and about 11 peptide-binding groove amino acids, respectively. Of the three donors, two were male and one was female, and their ages ranged from the 18-to-29 age band up to the 60-to-69 age band. Average DNA input was roughly 200 ng for sorted CD137+CD4+ samples, compared with approximately 1,200 ng for pre-culture CD4+ samples. Points the paper makes about the study in general: Clones undetected before culture had an average cumulative frequency of around 35% against one allele and 50.6% against the other. Similar clonality (roughly 0.38) was observed for sorted CD137+ cells against both alloantigens, and this clonality was much higher than that observed in pre-culture samples (roughly 0.04). Limitations were identified as the inclusion of only three donors, the use of a non-physiological HeLa antigen-presenting system, and the use of total CD4+ responder cells. Naive and memory CD4+ repertoires were not analysed separately.

The CDR3 starts with the cysteine, ends with the phenylalanine, and has 14 residues. CDR3 DNA only is kept here, 42 bases in frame from base 1. According to the germline V gene, CDR1 reads MDHEN and CDR2 reads SYDVKM. V is reduced by 2 bases and J by 2 bases, leaving a spacing of 9 bases between them. Magnetic bead negative selection was used to isolate untouched CD4+ T cells from Ficoll-separated PBMC, with purity averaging about 98%. Untouched CD4+ T cells were isolated with magnetic beads from Ficoll-separated PBMC, and a purity of 95% to 98% was reached with negligible CD8+ contamination. Peripheral blood mononuclear cells came from the buffy coats of three healthy blood donors, who served as the study's donors. All three donors were CMV seronegative. The DNeasy Blood & Tissue Kit was used for extraction of genomic DNA. Genomic DNA from sorted CD137+CD4+ cells and from pre-culture CD4+ baseline samples of each subject was subjected to TCRB sequencing.

Worth noting for this clone: The target of this receptor is not known. One base away there is no much larger clone; base qualities are not given.

TCRB CDR3 regions were amplified with the immunoSEQ multiplex PCR using forward primers for 54 TRBV segments and reverse primers for 13 TRBJ segments. Pre-culture CD4+ samples were sequenced at deep resolution, targeting under 250,000 T cell genomes. Sequencing of amplicons was performed on an Illumina HiSeq System, and 87 bp reads covering the CDR3 were generated. Regarding the original processing steps: PCR and sequencing errors in the reads were corrected, and alignment to IMGT reference sequences was used to define CDR3 regions. Synthetic template pools were used to estimate template counts and unique rearrangement counts. Clonality was calculated as 1 minus Pielou's evenness. The Daley-Smith estimator was used to estimate richness. Morisita's index was used to measure repertoire overlap. A clone counted as low-abundance if it appeared in cultured samples but went undetected in the pre-culture repertoire of the same donor. TCRdb holds this immuneACCESS table with in-frame rearrangements only. Some clones are missing; in checked studies, unresolved V genes explain under half, and the rest has no known cause. Clonal size and the V and J genes are those of that table, whereas D and trimming came from the DNA. The sample has about 110,000 clones on record, about 92% of them singletons. Under 0.35% of the sample lies in the top ten.

The sequenced sample was CD4+ T cells from PBMCs. This receptor was identified in a woman between 18 and 29 years old in good health and CMV-seronegative. The V gene is TRBV28 and the J gene is TRBJ1-2; the D segment cannot be called with confidence. This receptor has the CDR3 CASSLVQPNYGYTF. The bases are TGTGCCAGCAGTTTAGTACAGCCGAACTATGGCTACACCTTC.